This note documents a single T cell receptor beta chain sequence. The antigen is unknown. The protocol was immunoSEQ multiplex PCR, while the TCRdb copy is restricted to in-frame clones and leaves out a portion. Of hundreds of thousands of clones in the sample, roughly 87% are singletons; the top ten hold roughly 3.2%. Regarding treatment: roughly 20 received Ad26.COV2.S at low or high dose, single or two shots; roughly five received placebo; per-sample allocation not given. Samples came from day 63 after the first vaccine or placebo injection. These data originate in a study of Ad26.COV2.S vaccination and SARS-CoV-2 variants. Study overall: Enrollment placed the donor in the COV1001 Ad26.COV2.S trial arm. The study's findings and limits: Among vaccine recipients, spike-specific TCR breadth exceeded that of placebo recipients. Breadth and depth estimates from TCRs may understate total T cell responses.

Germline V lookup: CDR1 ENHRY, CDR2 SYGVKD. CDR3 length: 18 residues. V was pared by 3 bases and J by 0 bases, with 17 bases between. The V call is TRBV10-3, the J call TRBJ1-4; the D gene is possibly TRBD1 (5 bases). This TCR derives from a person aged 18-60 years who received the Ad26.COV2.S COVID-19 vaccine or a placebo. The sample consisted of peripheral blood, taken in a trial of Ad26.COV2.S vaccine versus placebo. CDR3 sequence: CAISDGRGGLSTNEKLFF. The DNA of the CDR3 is TGTGCCATCAGTGATGGAAGGGGTGGCCTCTCAACTAATGAAAAACTGTTTTTT.